This is a list of T cell receptor beta chains from one sample in a study of T cells in Graves' hyperthyroidism and ophthalmopathy. TCRdb re-derived calls from the multiplex PCR reads in MiXCR, one entry per CDR3 protein. This table has 89,000 or so distinct CDR3 sequences, 35% to 50% appearing once. Sequencing used peripheral blood or thyroid tissue (not recorded which). These receptors came from a woman in her 30s with Graves' hyperthyroidism. CDR3s include the opening cysteine and the closing phenylalanine or tryptophan. A D gene is named only where the DNA matches it firmly. For some rows the clone size is stated as once, few or many, or as a class when expanded; others skip it.

V,size,D,J,DNA,CDR3
TRBV15,many,-,TRBJ1-5,TGTGCCACCAGCCTAAGACAGGTTAAGCAGCCCCAGCATTTT,CATSLRQVKQPQHF
TRBV29-1,-,-,TRBJ1-1,TGCAGCGTTGACCCCTCCGCAGGGAGGGTCGAAACTGAAGCTTTCTTT,CSVDPSAGRVETEAFF
TRBV7-2,-,-,TRBJ1-1,TGTGCCAGCAGCGCCGGACAGACAAAAGCTTTCTTT,CASSAGQTKAFF
TRBV6-5,many,-,TRBJ1-2,TGTGCCAGCAGTTACTCCGGCAGAACCTCCTATGGCTACACCTTC,CASSYSGRTSYGYTF
TRBV11-2,-,-,TRBJ2-5,TGTGCCAGCCGTCAGGGCGGTACCGGGGAGGAGACCCAGTACTTC,CASRQGGTGEETQYF
TRBV5-5,many,TRBD1,TRBJ1-5,TGTGCCAGCAGCTTAGGGGACAGGGTACTTCAGCCCCAGCATTTT,CASSLGDRVLQPQHF
TRBV28,many,-,TRBJ1-2,TGTGCCAGCAGTTTAGGAGGCCCGGTGGTACCCTATGGCTACACCTTC,CASSLGGPVVPYGYTF
TRBV10-2,-,TRBD1,TRBJ2-5,TGCGCCAGCTTTGGGACAGACACCCAGTACTTC,CASFGTDTQYF
TRBV12-3/TRBV12-4,-,TRBD2,TRBJ2-1,TGTGCCAGCAGTCCGGGTAGCGGGAGCGACGGGTGGAATGAGCAGTTCTTC,CASSPGSGSDGWNEQFF
TRBV7-9,-,TRBD1,TRBJ1-1,TGTGCCAGCAGCTCCCCCGGGACAGGGAACACTGAAGCTTTCTTT,CASSSPGTGNTEAFF
TRBV6-6,many,-,TRBJ1-1,TGTGCCAGCAGTTACTCGAGAGGGGGTTCGACTGAAGCTTTCTTT,CASSYSRGGSTEAFF
TRBV20-1,-,-,TRBJ2-5,TGCAGTGCTAGAGATGCAGGACTTGGGAAGGGAGAGACCCAGTACTTC,CSARDAGLGKGETQYF
TRBV10-3,-,-,TRBJ2-6,TGTGCCATCAGTGGGTGGGGGCCTGGGGCCAACGTCCTGACTTTC,CAISGWGPGANVLTF
TRBV5-4,many,-,TRBJ2-3,TGTGCCAGCAGCCAGGACACTATGGATACGCAGTATTTT,CASSQDTMDTQYF
TRBV20-1,many,TRBD1,TRBJ1-4,TGCAGTGCGGAGGGACCACGGGACAGGGGGGAGGATGAAAAACTGTTTTTT,CSAEGPRDRGEDEKLFF
TRBV15,-,-,TRBJ1-5,TGTGCCACCAGCAGTGGGGGGCAGGAGCAGCCCCAGCATTTT,CATSSGGQEQPQHF
TRBV14,-,-,TRBJ1-3,TGTGCCAGCAGCCCCCCCGTAGGGTCTTTCCAACATCTCTCTGGAAACACCATATATTTT,CASSPPVGSFQHLSGNTIYF
TRBV20-1,many,TRBD1,TRBJ2-7,TGCAGTGCTGCAGGACAGGGGGAATCATACGAGCAGTACTTC,CSAAGQGESYEQYF
TRBV7-9,-,-,TRBJ2-7,TGTGCCAGCAGCTTAGGTTTAAGCCGAGGGGGGGTCGAACCCTACGAGCAGTACTTC,CASSLGLSRGGVEPYEQYF
TRBV11-3,-,-,TRBJ2-5,TGTGCCAGCAGACCCCCGGGACGGACCCAGTACTTC,CASRPPGRTQYF
TRBV28,many,TRBD1,TRBJ1-5,TGTGCCAGCAGGGAGGGGGCCGGGCAGCCCCAGCATTTT,CASREGAGQPQHF
TRBV7-8,many,-,TRBJ1-5,TGTGCCAGCAGCTTAGCCCCTCACACGGTGGGCGGGGCCCAGCCCCAGCATTTT,CASSLAPHTVGGAQPQHF
TRBV7-2,many,TRBD2,TRBJ2-7,TGTGCCAGCAGGCCTGGCGGCGGGAGGGGCGAGCAGTACTTC,CASRPGGGRGEQYF
TRBV7-9,-,-,TRBJ1-6,TGTGCCAGCAGCTTATGGGTAGTTAATTCACCCCTCCACTTC,CASSLWVVNSPLHF
TRBV7-8,-,TRBD1,TRBJ1-6,TGTGCCAGCAGCCCCGGGACAGACAGTTCACCCCTCCACTTT,CASSPGTDSSPLHF
TRBV7-3,many,-,TRBJ1-1,TGTGCCAGCAGCTCTCAGGGCCTAAGCACTGAAGCTTTCTTT,CASSSQGLSTEAFF
TRBV2,many,-,TRBJ1-5,TGTGCCAGCCTCAGGGACAGCAATCAGCCCCAGCATTTT,CASLRDSNQPQHF
TRBV10-3,-,-,TRBJ2-7,TGTGCCATCAGGGCGGGACAGACCTACGAGCAGTACTTC,CAIRAGQTYEQYF
TRBV4-2,many,-,TRBJ2-5,TGTGCCAGCAGCCAAGAATTAGGGAGAAGAGAGACCCAGTACTTC,CASSQELGRRETQYF
TRBV20-1,many,-,TRBJ2-3,TGCAGTGCTAGAGAAGGGAGTGATACGCAGTATTTT,CSAREGSDTQYF
TRBV20-1,many,-,TRBJ1-1,TGCAGTGTACCTTTGGAGGATGAAGCTTTCTTT,CSVPLEDEAFF
TRBV9,-,-,TRBJ1-6,TGTGCCAGCAGTGAAGGAAGAGGGGAGGGGCGTAATTCACCCCTCCACTTT,CASSEGRGEGRNSPLHF
TRBV7-3,many,-,TRBJ2-3,TGTGCCAGCAGCTTAGGCCCTGGGGCAGATACGCAGTATTTT,CASSLGPGADTQYF
TRBV10-1,-,TRBD1,TRBJ2-7,TGCGCCAGCAGTGAGGACAGGGGGCAGTACGAGCAGTACTTC,CASSEDRGQYEQYF
TRBV13,-,TRBD1,TRBJ1-2,TGTGCCAGCAGCTTCGACAGGGGAATCTATGGCTGCACCTTC,CASSFDRGIYGCTF
TRBV20-1,-,-,TRBJ1-5,TGCAGTGCTAGAGATCCCTATAGCAATCAACCCCAGCATTTT,CSARDPYSNQPQHF
TRBV2,many,TRBD1,TRBJ1-5,TGTGCCAGCAGGGGGACAGGGGATCAGCCCCAGCATTTT,CASRGTGDQPQHF
TRBV15,many,-,TRBJ1-2,TGTGCCACCAGCAGCCTGACATTCCCTACCGGCTACACCTTC,CATSSLTFPTGYTF
TRBV5-1,few,-,TRBJ2-2,TGCGCCAGCAGCTCCCACACCGGGGAGCTGTTTTTT,CASSSHTGELFF
TRBV2,many,-,TRBJ1-6,TGTGCCAGCAGCACCCCGACAACGAAGAGCTCCTATAATTCACCCCTCCACTTT,CASSTPTTKSSYNSPLHF
TRBV6-1,many,TRBD2,TRBJ2-3,TGTGCCAGCAGTCCTATAGCGGGAAGCTCAGATACGCAGTATTTT,CASSPIAGSSDTQYF
TRBV24-1,-,TRBD1,TRBJ2-5,TGTGGCACCAGTGGGAACAGGGGAGTAGGAGCGACCCAGTACTTC,CGTSGNRGVGATQYF
TRBV5-1,-,TRBD1,TRBJ2-5,TGCTCCAGCAGCTTGGACAGGGGGTACCAAGAGACCCAGTACTTC,CSSSLDRGYQETQYF
TRBV7-3,many,-,TRBJ2-7,TGTGCCAGCAGCACCGGGAGAGGGTACGAGCAGTACTTC,CASSTGRGYEQYF
TRBV5-6,-,-,TRBJ1-2,TGTGCCAGCAGCTTGGGCTACACCTTC,CASSLGYTF
TRBV20-1,-,TRBD2,TRBJ2-5,TGCAGTGCTAGAGATCTTAGCGGGAGGGCCGGGCAGACCCAGTACTTC,CSARDLSGRAGQTQYF
TRBV5-8,many,-,TRBJ1-2,TGTGCCAGCAGCTGGGGCAATACTAACTATGGCTACACCTTC,CASSWGNTNYGYTF
TRBV7-9,-,TRBD1,TRBJ2-5,TGTGCCAGCAGCGGCAGTGGACAGGCTCAAGAGACCCAGTACTTC,CASSGSGQAQETQYF
TRBV30,many,-,TRBJ2-5,TGTGCCTGGACCACAGGGTTTCGAGAGACCCAGTACTTC,CAWTTGFRETQYF
TRBV28,many,-,TRBJ2-7,TGTGCCAGCAGTAAACCGAGGGAGAAGTACTTC,CASSKPREKYF
TRBV20-1,-,TRBD1,TRBJ2-5,TGCAGTGCTAGCTTAGATCCGGGACAGGAAGAGACCCAGTACTTC,CSASLDPGQEETQYF
TRBV6-6,many,-,TRBJ1-2,TGTGCCAGCACGTCCGAGAGTTATGGCTACACCTTC,CASTSESYGYTF
TRBV7-9,-,TRBD1,TRBJ1-4,TGTGCCAGCAGCCCCATCAGGGGGAGACGAGAAAAACTGTTTTTT,CASSPIRGRREKLFF
TRBV5-5,-,TRBD2,TRBJ2-3,TGCGCCTGCAGCTTGGATCTAGCGGGAGGTCTCACAGATACGCAGTATTTT,CACSLDLAGGLTDTQYF
TRBV7-9,many,-,TRBJ2-5,TGTGCCAGCAGCTCACCAATTGGAGTTCCCCAAGAGACCCAGTACTTC,CASSSPIGVPQETQYF
TRBV19,once,-,TRBJ1-4,TGTGCCAGTAGTATCATGCACAAACTGTTTTTT,CASSIMHKLFF
TRBV7-9,-,-,TRBJ2-2,TGTGCCAGCAATACCGGGGAGCTGTTTTTT,CASNTGELFF